This T cell receptor beta chain was obtained from a study of CXCR3-negative and CXCR3-positive naive CD8 T cells. Broader study findings: More hydrophobic TRB CDR3s occurred in CXCR3-positive than in CXCR3-negative naive cells.

The CDR3 length is 15 residues. 5' RACE that incorporated UMI labels was used to prepare the TRB cDNA libraries. Each CDR3 protein gets one entry in TCRdb, which reprocessed the 5' RACE reads and gives no DNA. The sample spans about 150,000 distinct CDR3 sequences; the ten largest clones claim around 0.5%. A word on this clonotype: Its matching antigen is unknown.

The TCR was taken from a human donor in good health. Some clones in this sample may be carry-over from other donors' samples. The sample was naive CXCR3+ CD8+ T cells from blood. Subset of the sample: CD45RO-CCR7+CD27+CD95- naive CD8+ T cells expressing CXCR3 (TNR3+). This chain joins TRBV12-3 or TRBV12-4 and TRBJ2-3; without DNA, the TCRdb call of TRBD1 cannot be checked. CDR3 protein: CASSKQGTDTDTQYF.